The clone carrying this T cell receptor (beta chain) was recorded only once. In the authors' methods: Nucleated cell counts were estimated from reference gene primer amplification. Profiling relied on immunoSEQ multiplex PCR, and the TCRdb table lists in-frame clones only, not all of them. The V and J calls and clone size were taken over from that table, and D and trimming were inferred from the DNA. The sample shows around 320,000 clones, around 89% of them seen only once. This sample was taken from a study of blood T cell repertoires in COVID-19. At the level of the study: Spain, Italy and the United States supplied samples that represented acute and convalescent COVID-19. T cells, B-cell-depleted T cells, or PBMCs provided the cDNA or gDNA that served as material.

The origin of this receptor is a woman aged 25 to 45 who had recovered from COVID-19. Sequences were obtained from peripheral blood.

The CDR3 spells CASSLLLAGGLYNEQFF. The CDR3 DNA is TGTGCCAGCAGCCTCCTCCTCGCGGGGGGGCTCTACAATGAGCAGTTCTTC. The chain links TRBV6-2 or TRBV6-3 to TRBJ2-1; 9 positions agree with TRBD2. Germline V gene lookup returns CDR1 MNHEY and CDR2 SVGEGT. The CDR3 has 17 amino acids. The ends lost 6 bases at V and 3 bases at J; junction bases unmatched: 12.